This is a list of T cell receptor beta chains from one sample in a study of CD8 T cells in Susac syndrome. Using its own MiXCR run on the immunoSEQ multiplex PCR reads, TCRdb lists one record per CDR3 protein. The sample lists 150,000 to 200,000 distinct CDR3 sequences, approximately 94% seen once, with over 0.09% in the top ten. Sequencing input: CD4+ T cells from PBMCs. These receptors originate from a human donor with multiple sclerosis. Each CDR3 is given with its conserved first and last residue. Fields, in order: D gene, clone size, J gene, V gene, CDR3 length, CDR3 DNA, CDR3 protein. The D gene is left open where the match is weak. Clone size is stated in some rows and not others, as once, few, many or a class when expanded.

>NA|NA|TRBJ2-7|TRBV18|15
TGTGCCAGCTCACCTTCTTCAGAAGTATCCTACGAGCAGTACTTC
CASSPSSEVSYEQYF
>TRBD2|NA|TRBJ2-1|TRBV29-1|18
TGCAGCGTTGAAGGGCTAGCGGACTACCTAAGCTCCTACAATGAGCAGTTCTTC
CSVEGLADYLSSYNEQFF
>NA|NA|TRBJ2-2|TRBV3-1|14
TGTGCCAGCACCCAGACTCTCTCCACCGGGGAGCTGTTTTTT
CASTQTLSTGELFF
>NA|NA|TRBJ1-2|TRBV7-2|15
TGTGCCAGCAGCCCGGCCGGGCTCGGAGGGCTTGGCTACACCTTC
CASSPAGLGGLGYTF
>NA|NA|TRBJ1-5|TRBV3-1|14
TGTGCCAGCAGCCAGGAGGGATATAATCAGCCCCAGCATTTT
CASSQEGYNQPQHF
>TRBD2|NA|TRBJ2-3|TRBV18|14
TGTGCCAGCTCACCAGGGAGGGCCACAGATACGCAGTATTTT
CASSPGRATDTQYF
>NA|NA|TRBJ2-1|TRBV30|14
TGTGCCTGGAGTCCCCGGGAGCCCTACAATGAGCAGTTCTTC
CAWSPREPYNEQFF
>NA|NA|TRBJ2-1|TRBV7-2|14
TGTGCCAGCGTGGAGGGGGCAACCCGGCGAGGGCTGTTCTTC
CASVEGATRRGLFF
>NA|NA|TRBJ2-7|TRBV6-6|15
TGTGCCAGCAGTTCCCCCGAACAGACTAGCTACGAGCAGTACTTC
CASSSPEQTSYEQYF
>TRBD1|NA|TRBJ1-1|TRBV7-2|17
TGTGCCAGCAGCTTAACAGGGGGCTTTTCTATGAACACTGAAGCTTTCTTT
CASSLTGGFSMNTEAFF
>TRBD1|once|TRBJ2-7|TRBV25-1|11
TGTGCCAGCAGCTCAGGAGGGACAGGGTACTTC
CASSSGGTGYF
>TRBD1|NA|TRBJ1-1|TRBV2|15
TGTGCCAGGCCCGCGCAACAGGGGGCTGGTACTGAAGCTTTCTTT
CARPAQQGAGTEAFF
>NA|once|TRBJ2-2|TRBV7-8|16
TGTGCCAGCAGCCACCCACCTTTTAGCGGTCCGCCCAAGCTGTTTTTT
CASSHPPFSGPPKLFF
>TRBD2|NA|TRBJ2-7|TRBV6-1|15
TGTGCCAGCAGTGAAGATGGGACTAGCGGGTACGAGCAGTACTTC
CASSEDGTSGYEQYF
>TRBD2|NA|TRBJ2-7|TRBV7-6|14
TGTGCCAGCAGCACTAGCGGGGCACCCTACGAGCAGTACTTC
CASSTSGAPYEQYF
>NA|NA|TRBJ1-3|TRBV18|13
TGTGCCAGCTCGCCGGGGGCTGGAGACACCATATATTTT
CASSPGAGDTIYF
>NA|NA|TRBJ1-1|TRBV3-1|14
TGTGCCAGCAGCCCGGGGCTGGCCTACACTGAAGCTTTCTTT
CASSPGLAYTEAFF
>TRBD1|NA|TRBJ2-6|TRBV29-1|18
TGCAGCGTTTATTTGACAGGGAACGCCCTATCTGGGGCCAACGTCCTGACTTTC
CSVYLTGNALSGANVLTF
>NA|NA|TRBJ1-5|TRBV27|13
TGTGCCAGCGGACTAGAGGGGCGCCAGCCCCAGCATTTT
CASGLEGRQPQHF
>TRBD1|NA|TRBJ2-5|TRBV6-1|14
TGTGCCAGCAGTGCGGGACAGGGAAGGAAGACCCAGTACTTC
CASSAGQGRKTQYF
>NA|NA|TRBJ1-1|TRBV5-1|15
TGCGCCAGCAGCTTGGCCACGGGGGGCGGCACTGAAGCTTTCTTT
CASSLATGGGTEAFF
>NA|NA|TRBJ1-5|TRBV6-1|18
TGTGCCAGCAGTGAATCTTCTACAGACACCAATAGCAATCAGCCCCAGCATTTT
CASSESSTDTNSNQPQHF
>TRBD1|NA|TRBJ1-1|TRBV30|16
TGTGCCTGGGCCCCCGGGACAGCTCTTTCGGGCACTGAAGCTTTCTTT
CAWAPGTALSGTEAFF
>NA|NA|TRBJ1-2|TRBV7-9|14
TGTGCCAGCAGCTTACAGGGAGGGGTCTATGGCTACACCTTC
CASSLQGGVYGYTF
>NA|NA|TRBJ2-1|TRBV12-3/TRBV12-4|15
TGTGCCAGCGGGGACCAGGCGAGGCCCTGGGATGAGCAGTTCTTC
CASGDQARPWDEQFF
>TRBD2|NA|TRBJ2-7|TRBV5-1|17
TGCGCCAGCAGTCGCAGGACCTCCGGGACTAGCTTTTACGAGCAGTACTTC
CASSRRTSGTSFYEQYF
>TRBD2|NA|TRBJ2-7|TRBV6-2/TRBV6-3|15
TGTGCCAGCAGTTACCCTTTCTCTAGCGGCTACGAGCAGTACTTC
CASSYPFSSGYEQYF
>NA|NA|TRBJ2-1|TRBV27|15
TGTGCCAGCAACTCCCTGGGGGGTATATACAATGAGCAGTTCTTC
CASNSLGGIYNEQFF
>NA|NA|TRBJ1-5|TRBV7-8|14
TGTGCCAGCACCCGCGCAGAGACCGATCAGCCCCAGCATTTT
CASTRAETDQPQHF
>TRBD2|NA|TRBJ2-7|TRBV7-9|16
TGTGCCAGCAGCTCAGGCGGGGGTTTTTACTCCTACGAGCAGTACTTC
CASSSGGGFYSYEQYF
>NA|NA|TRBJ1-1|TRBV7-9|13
TGTGCCAGCAGGCATGGTGGATACACTGAAGCTTTCTTT
CASRHGGYTEAFF